This T cell receptor (beta chain) was captured in a study of CD8 T cells in ankylosing spondylitis. 5'-RACE, quantitative and with molecular barcodes, yielded the TCR beta libraries. TCRdb called the 5' RACE reads again in MiXCR, with one record for every CDR3 protein. This sample has some 800,000 distinct CDR3 sequences, with approximately 12% found just once. Study-level points and caveats: Disease-linked clones reportedly concentrated significantly in matched ankylosing spondylitis synovial fluid. Typical of ankylosing spondylitis blood, it appeared, was a TCR beta motif of under 10 highly homologous variants. Clones linked to disease, bearing a CD8+ phenotype, were relatively rare in peripheral blood.

Comments on this clonotype: Antigen specificity is unknown.

V lost 6 bases and J lost 5, with 13 bases in between. The CDR3 totals 13 residues. Germline V gives CDR1 LGHDT, CDR2 YNNKEL (reference sequence). The sequenced material came from blood, either unsorted or a sorted T cell fraction (not recorded which). This chain joins TRBV3-1 and TRBJ2-5, with D perhaps given as TRBD1 or TRBD2 (5 bases each). This sequence originates from a male donor with ankylosing spondylitis. In DNA, the CDR3 is TGTGCCAGCAGAGTTCGGGGCCGGGAGACCCAGTACTTC. Translation gives CASRVRGRETQYF.